A selection of T cell receptor beta chains follows, all from one sample in a study of cytomegalovirus exposure and HLA in healthy donors. Generated by immunoSEQ multiplex PCR, the TCRdb table keeps only in-frame clones and is missing some. The sample holds under 200,000 clones; roughly 87% are singletons and the top ten take 0.75% to 0.95%. Specimen: PBMCs. The source of these receptors is a woman aged 30 to 39 in good health and CMV-seronegative. Both conserved end residues are part of each CDR3. The D gene is left open where the match is weak. Clone size, where shown, is once, few, many, or a class for clones that have expanded.

v_call,d_call,j_call,clone_size,cdr3_aa,cdr3_nt
TRBV4-3,TRBD1,TRBJ2-5,.,CASSRGQGAYQETQYF,TGCGCCAGCAGCCGAGGACAGGGAGCCTACCAAGAGACCCAGTACTTC
TRBV29-1,.,TRBJ1-1,.,CSVGRTLDPEAFF,TGCAGCGTTGGTAGGACATTGGACCCTGAAGCTTTCTTT
TRBV20-1,.,TRBJ1-2,.,CSASRMYGYTF,TGCAGTGCGAGCAGGATGTATGGCTACACCTTC
TRBV28,TRBD1,TRBJ2-7,.,CASSFDRDYEQYF,TGTGCCAGCAGTTTCGACAGGGACTACGAGCAGTACTTC
TRBV5-1,.,TRBJ1-1,.,CAGSLYRVGNTEAFF,TGCGCCGGCAGCCTATACAGGGTGGGGAACACTGAAGCTTTCTTT
TRBV11-2,TRBD2,TRBJ2-7,.,CASSLDLGGYEQYF,TGTGCCAGCAGCTTAGACTTGGGAGGGTACGAGCAGTACTTC
TRBV7-2,TRBD2,TRBJ2-5,.,CASSLVRRLAGGQETQYF,TGTGCCAGCAGCTTAGTAAGGAGACTAGCGGGAGGCCAAGAGACCCAGTACTTC
TRBV7-3,TRBD1,TRBJ2-7,.,CASSSMTGPYEQYF,TGTGCCAGCAGCTCAATGACAGGGCCCTACGAGCAGTACTTC
TRBV7-9,TRBD1,TRBJ1-1,.,CASSLGNRGGTEAFF,TGTGCCAGCAGCTTAGGGAACAGGGGAGGCACTGAAGCTTTCTTT
TRBV2,.,TRBJ2-5,.,CASSGGSMETQYF,TGTGCCAGCAGTGGAGGTAGCATGGAGACCCAGTACTTC
TRBV5-6,TRBD1,TRBJ1-1,.,CASSPGQGNTEAFF,TGTGCCAGCAGCCCGGGACAGGGCAACACTGAAGCTTTCTTT
TRBV11-3,.,TRBJ2-3,.,CASSPKDSDTQYF,TGTGCCAGCAGCCCGAAGGACTCCGATACGCAGTATTTT
TRBV6-4,.,TRBJ2-3,.,CASSRYGRDTQYF,TGTGCCAGCAGTAGGTACGGCAGGGATACGCAGTATTTT
TRBV30,.,TRBJ1-4,.,CAWGANEKLFF,TGTGCCTGGGGGGCCAATGAAAAACTGTTTTTT
TRBV7-8,.,TRBJ1-1,.,CASSLAGGGTEAFF,TGTGCCAGCAGCTTAGCGGGAGGAGGCACTGAAGCTTTCTTT
TRBV7-2,.,TRBJ2-7,.,CASSLGFGGEQYF,TGTGCCAGCAGCTTAGGTTTTGGAGGCGAGCAGTACTTC
TRBV5-1,.,TRBJ1-1,.,CASSLGEQAFF,TGCGCCAGCAGCTTGGGGGAGCAAGCTTTCTTT
TRBV4-1,.,TRBJ2-7,once,CASSQTVSYEQYF,TGCGCCAGCAGCCAAACTGTCTCCTACGAGCAGTACTTC
TRBV10-1,.,TRBJ1-1,.,CASSVDSWNTEAFF,TGCGCCAGCAGTGTAGACAGCTGGAACACTGAAGCTTTCTTT
TRBV23-1,TRBD1,TRBJ2-2,.,CATAGAGGCGELFF,TGCGCCACAGCCGGAGCAGGGGGTTGCGGGGAGCTGTTTTTT
TRBV7-2,.,TRBJ1-5,.,CASSAGQGFSNQPQHF,TGTGCCAGCAGCGCAGGCCAGGGGTTTAGCAATCAGCCCCAGCATTTT
TRBV28,TRBD1,TRBJ1-5,.,CASTYQGGLGGNQPQHF,TGTGCCAGCACCTATCAGGGGGGCCTCGGGGGCAATCAGCCCCAGCATTTT
TRBV2,TRBD1,TRBJ1-2,.,CASSELGRGTDGYTF,TGTGCCAGCAGTGAACTCGGCAGGGGGACGGATGGCTACACCTTC
TRBV7-8,TRBD2,TRBJ2-7,.,CAGGEGYEQYF,TGTGCCGGGGGGGAGGGCTACGAGCAGTACTTC
TRBV10-3,TRBD1,TRBJ1-1,few,CATRGQENTEAFF,TGTGCCACCAGGGGACAGGAGAACACTGAAGCTTTCTTT